This T cell receptor (beta chain) was retrieved from a study of T cell repertoires in cytomegalovirus infection. About the research overall: It was the public TCR beta signatures that indicated both CMV infection and matching HLA type. Study-wide results and limits: Totalled public TCR beta family frequency picked out people who carried CMV plus the relevant HLA. HLA-C-restricted CMV-specific TCR beta clonotypes prevailed in the ex vivo response.

This clonotype was detected many times. Its matching antigen is unknown. Deletions cut 0 bases from V and 2 bases from J, with 19 bases between. The CDR3 length is 18 residues. Germline V CDR1 and CDR2: SGHDN, FVKESK. TCRdb recomputed calls from the reads with MiXCR, one row per CDR3 protein. The sample includes under 300,000 distinct CDR3 sequences, 17% of them seen just once. The source is a human donor in good health (CMV status not recorded). Some clones in this sample may be carry-over from other donors' samples. The sample comprised CD8+ T cells from PBMCs. The J gene is TRBJ1-1, the V gene TRBV14; D is ambiguous. Here the CDR3 DNA reads TGTGCCAGCAGCCAAGACTTTACTTTAACAACCACCAACACTGAAGCTTTCTTT. Translated: CASSQDFTLTTTNTEAFF.